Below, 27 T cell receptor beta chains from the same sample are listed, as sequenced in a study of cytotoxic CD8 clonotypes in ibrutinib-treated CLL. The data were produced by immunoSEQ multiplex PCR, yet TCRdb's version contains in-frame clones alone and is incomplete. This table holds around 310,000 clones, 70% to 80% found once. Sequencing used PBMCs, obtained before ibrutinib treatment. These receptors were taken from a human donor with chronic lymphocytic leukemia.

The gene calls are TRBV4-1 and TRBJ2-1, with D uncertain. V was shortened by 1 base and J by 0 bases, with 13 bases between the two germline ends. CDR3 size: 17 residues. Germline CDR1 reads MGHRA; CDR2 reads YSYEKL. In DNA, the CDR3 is TGCGCCAGCAGCCAAGTAGCTGGCAGTCGCTCCTACAATGAGCAGTTCTTC. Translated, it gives CASSQVAGSRSYNEQFF.

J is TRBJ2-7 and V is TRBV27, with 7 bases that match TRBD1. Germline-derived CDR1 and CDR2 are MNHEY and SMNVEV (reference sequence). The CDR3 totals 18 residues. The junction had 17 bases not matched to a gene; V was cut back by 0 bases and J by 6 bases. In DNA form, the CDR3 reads TGTGCCAGCAGTTTATCCCTCGCCTCGGGACAGAGGGGCGGCGAGCAGTACTTC. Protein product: CASSLSLASGQRGGEQYF.

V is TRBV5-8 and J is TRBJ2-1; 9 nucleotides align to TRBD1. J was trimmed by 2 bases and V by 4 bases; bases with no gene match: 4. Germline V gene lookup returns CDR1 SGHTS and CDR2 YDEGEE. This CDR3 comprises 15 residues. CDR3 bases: TGTGCCAGCAGCCCCGGACAGGGGACCTACAATGAGCAGTTCTTC. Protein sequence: CASSPGQGTYNEQFF.

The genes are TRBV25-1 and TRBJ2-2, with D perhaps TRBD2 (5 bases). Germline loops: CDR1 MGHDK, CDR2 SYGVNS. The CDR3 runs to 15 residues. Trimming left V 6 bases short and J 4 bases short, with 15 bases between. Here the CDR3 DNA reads TGTGCCAGCAGCGCACTGGCGAGGGTCACCGGGGAGCTGTTTTTT. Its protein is CASSALARVTGELFF.

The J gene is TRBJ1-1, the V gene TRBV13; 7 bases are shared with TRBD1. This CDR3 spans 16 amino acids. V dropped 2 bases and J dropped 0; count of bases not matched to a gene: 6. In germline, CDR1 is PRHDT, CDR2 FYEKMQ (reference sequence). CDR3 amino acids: CASSLFTGALNTEAFF. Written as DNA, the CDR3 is TGTGCCAGCAGCTTATTTACAGGGGCCCTGAACACTGAAGCTTTCTTT.

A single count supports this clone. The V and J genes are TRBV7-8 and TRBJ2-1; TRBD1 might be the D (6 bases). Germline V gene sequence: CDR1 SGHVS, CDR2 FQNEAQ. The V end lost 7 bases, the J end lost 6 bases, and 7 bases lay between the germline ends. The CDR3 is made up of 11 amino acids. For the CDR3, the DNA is TGTGCCAGCACAGGGGTCAATGAGCAGTTCTTC. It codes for CASTGVNEQFF.

This CDR3 is CASSVLDNTDTQYF. CDR3 DNA: TGTGCCAGCAGCGTACTGGACAACACAGATACGCAGTATTTT. The chain combines TRBV9 with TRBJ2-3, with D possibly being TRBD1 (5 bases). CDR1 is SGDLS and CDR2 is YYNGEE in the germline V gene. Deletions cut 1 base from V and 2 bases from J, with 8 bases between. The length of the CDR3 is 14 residues.

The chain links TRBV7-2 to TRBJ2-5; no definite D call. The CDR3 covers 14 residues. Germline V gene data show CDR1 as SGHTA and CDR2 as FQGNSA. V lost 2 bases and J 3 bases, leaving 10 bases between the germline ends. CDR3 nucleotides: TGTGCCAGCAGCTTACGGGCCAGAGAAGAGACCCAGTACTTC. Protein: CASSLRAREETQYF.

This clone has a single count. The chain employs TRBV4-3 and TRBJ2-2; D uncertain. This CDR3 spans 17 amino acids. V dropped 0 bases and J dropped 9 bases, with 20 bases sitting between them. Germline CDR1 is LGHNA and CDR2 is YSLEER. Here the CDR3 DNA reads TGCGCCAGCAGCCAAGATCATCGGCCCAATATGGGCCGGGAGCTGTTTTTT. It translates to CASSQDHRPNMGRELFF.

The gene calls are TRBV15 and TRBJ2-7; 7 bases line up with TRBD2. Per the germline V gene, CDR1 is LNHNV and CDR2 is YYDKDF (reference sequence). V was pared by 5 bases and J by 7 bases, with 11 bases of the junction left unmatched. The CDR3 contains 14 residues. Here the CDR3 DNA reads TGTGCCACCAGCGGCCAAGCGGGATCGGTTGAGCAGTACTTC. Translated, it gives CATSGQAGSVEQYF.

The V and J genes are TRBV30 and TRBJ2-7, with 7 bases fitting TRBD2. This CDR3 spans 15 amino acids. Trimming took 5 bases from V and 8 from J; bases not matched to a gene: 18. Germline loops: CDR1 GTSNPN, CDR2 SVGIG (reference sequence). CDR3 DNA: TGTGCCTGGGAGGTGGGAGGGCGTCCAGGGTGGAAGCAGTACTTC. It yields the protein CAWEVGGRPGWKQYF.

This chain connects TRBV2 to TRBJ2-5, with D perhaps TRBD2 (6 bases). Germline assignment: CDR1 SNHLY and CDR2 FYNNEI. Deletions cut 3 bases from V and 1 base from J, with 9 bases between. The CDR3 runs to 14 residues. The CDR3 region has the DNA TGTGCCAGCAGTGAGTGGGGGGTCCAAGAGACCCAGTACTTC. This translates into CASSEWGVQETQYF.

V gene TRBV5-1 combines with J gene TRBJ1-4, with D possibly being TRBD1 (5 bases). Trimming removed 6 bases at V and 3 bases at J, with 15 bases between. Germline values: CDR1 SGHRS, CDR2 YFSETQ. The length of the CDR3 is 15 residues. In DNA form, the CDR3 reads TGCGCCAGCACCGACGTTAAGGGGCCTAATGAAAAACTGTTTTTT. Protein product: CASTDVKGPNEKLFF. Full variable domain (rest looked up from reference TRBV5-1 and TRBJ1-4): KAGVTQTPRYLIKTRGQQVTLSCSPISGHRSVSWYQQTPGQGLQFLFEYFSETQRNKGNFPGRFSGRQFSNSRSEMNVSTLELGDSALYLCASTDVKGPNEKLFFGSGTQLSVL.

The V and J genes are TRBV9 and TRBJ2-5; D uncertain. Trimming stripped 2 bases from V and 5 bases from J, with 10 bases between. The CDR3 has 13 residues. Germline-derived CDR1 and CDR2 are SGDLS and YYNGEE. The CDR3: CASSVWVGETQYF. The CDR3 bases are TGTGCCAGCAGCGTGTGGGTGGGGGAGACCCAGTACTTC.

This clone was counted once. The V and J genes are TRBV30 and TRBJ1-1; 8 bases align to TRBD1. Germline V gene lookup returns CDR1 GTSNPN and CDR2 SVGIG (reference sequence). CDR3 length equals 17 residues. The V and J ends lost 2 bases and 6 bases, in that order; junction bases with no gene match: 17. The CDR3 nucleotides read TGTGCCTGGAGTTTATCCACACCGACAGGGGTTGGGTCTGAAGCTTTCTTT. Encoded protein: CAWSLSTPTGVGSEAFF.

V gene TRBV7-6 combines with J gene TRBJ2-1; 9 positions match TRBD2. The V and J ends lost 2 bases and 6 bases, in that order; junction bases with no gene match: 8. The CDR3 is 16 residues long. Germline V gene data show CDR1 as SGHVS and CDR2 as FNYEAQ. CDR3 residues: CASSLRLAEPSNEQFF. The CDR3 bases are TGTGCCAGCAGCTTAAGACTAGCGGAGCCCTCCAATGAGCAGTTCTTC.

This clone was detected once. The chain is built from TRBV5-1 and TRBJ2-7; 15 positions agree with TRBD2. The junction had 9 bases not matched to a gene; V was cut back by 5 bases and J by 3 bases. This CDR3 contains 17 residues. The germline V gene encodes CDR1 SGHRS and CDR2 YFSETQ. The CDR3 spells CASRDGGLAGGIYEQYF. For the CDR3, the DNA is TGCGCCAGCAGAGATGGGGGACTAGCGGGAGGCATCTACGAGCAGTACTTC.

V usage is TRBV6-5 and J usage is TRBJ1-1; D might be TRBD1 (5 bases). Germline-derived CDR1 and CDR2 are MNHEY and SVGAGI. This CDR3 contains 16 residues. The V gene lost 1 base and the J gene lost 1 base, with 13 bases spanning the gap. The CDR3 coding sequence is TGTGCCAGCAGTTACTGGCAGGGTGATGGGAACACTGAAGCTTTCTTT. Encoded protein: CASSYWQGDGNTEAFF.

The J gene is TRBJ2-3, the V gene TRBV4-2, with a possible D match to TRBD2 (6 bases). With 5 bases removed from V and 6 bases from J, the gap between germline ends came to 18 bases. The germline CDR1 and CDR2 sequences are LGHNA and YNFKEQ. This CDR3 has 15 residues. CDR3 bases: TGTGCCAGCAGCGTACGGGAGATGGGGCCGGATACGCAGTATTTT. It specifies CASSVREMGPDTQYF.

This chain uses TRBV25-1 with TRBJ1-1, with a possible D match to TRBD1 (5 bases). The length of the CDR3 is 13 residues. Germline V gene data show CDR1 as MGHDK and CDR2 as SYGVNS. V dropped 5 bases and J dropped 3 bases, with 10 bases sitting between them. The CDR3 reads CASSPTAYTEAFF. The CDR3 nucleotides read TGTGCCAGCAGTCCGACAGCCTACACTGAAGCTTTCTTT.

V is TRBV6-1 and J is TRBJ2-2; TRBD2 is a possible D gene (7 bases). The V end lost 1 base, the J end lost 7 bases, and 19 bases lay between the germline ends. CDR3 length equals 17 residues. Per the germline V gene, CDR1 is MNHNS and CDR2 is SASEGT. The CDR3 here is CASSEGGGGPPIGELFF. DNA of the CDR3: TGTGCCAGCAGTGAAGGGGGCGGGGGCCCTCCAATCGGGGAGCTGTTTTTT.

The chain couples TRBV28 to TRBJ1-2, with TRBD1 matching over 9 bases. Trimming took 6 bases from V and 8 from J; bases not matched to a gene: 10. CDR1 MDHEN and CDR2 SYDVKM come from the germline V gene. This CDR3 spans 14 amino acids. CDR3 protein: CASSHLTGGDGYTF. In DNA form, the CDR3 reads TGTGCCAGCAGCCATCTTACAGGGGGCGACGGCTACACCTTC.

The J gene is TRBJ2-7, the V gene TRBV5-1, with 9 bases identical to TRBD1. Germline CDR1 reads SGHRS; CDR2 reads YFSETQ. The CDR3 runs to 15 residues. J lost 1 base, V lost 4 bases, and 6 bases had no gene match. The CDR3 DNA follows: TGCGCCAGCAGCGCGCAGACAGGGGGATCCTACGAGCAGTACTTC. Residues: CASSAQTGGSYEQYF.

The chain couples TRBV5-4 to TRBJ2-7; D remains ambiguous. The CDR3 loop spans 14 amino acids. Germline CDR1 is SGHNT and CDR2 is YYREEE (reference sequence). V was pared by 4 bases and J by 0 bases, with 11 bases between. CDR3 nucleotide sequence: TGTGCCAGCAGCCCCGTGTCACACTCCTACGAGCAGTACTTC. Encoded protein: CASSPVSHSYEQYF.

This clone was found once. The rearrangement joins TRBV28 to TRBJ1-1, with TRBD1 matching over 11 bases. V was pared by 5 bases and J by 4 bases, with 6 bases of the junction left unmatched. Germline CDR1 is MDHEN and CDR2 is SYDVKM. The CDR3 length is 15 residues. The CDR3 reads CASSDSGTGGTEAFF. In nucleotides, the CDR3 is TGTGCCAGCAGTGACTCCGGGACAGGGGGCACTGAAGCTTTCTTT.

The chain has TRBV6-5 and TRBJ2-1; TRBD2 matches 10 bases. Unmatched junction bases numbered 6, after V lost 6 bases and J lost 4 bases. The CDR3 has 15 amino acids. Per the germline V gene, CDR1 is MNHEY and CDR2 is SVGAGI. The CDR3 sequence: CASRRLAGIYNEQFF. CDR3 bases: TGTGCCAGCAGACGACTAGCGGGTATTTACAATGAGCAGTTCTTC.

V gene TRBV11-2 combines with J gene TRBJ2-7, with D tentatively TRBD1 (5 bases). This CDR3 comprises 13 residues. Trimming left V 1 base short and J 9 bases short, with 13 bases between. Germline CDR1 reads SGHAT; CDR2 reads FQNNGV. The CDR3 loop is CASSLGTTVLQYF. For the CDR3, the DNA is TGTGCCAGCAGCTTAGGGACAACCGTTCTGCAGTACTTC. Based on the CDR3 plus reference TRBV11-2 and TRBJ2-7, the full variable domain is EAGVAQSPRYKIIEKRQSVAFWCNPISGHATLYWYQQILGQGPKLLIQFQNNGVVDDSQLPKDRFSAERLKGVDSTLKIQPAKLEDSAVYLCASSLGTTVLQYFGPGTRLTVT.